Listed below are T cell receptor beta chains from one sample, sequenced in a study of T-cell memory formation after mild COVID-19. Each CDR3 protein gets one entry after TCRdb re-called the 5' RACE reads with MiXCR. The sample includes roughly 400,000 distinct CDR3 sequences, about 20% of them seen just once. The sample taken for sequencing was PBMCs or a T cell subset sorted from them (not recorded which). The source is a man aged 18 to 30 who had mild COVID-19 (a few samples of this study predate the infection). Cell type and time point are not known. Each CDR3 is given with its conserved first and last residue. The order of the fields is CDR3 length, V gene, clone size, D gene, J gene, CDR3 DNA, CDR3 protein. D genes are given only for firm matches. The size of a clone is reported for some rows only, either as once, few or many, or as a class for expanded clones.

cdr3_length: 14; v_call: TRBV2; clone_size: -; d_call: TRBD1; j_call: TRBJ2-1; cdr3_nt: TGTGCCGGGAGACAGGGCAGCTCCTACAATGAGCAGTTCTTC; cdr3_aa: CAGRQGSSYNEQFF
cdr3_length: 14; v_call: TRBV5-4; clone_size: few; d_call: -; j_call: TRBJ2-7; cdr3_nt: TGTGCCAGCAGTCGGGACGGAATCTCAAAGCGCCAGTACTTC; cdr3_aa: CASSRDGISKRQYF
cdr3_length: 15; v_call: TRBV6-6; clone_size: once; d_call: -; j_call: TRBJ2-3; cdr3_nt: TGTTCCAGCAGAGACGGACAGTTCTCCCTAGATACGCAGTATTTT; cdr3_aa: CSSRDGQFSLDTQYF
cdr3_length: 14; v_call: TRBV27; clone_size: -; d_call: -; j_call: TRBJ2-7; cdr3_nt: TGTGCCAGCAGCCTCAGGGATGGAACGAGCGAGCAGTACTTC; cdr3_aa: CASSLRDGTSEQYF
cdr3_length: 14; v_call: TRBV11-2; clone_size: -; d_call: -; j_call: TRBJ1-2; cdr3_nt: TGTGCCAGCAGCCCACTGGAACAGACCTATGGCTACACCTTC; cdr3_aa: CASSPLEQTYGYTF
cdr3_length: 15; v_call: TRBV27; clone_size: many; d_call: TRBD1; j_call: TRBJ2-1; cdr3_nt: TGTGCCAGCAGGCTACCGGGACAGGGGAATAATGAGCAGTTCTTC; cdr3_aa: CASRLPGQGNNEQFF
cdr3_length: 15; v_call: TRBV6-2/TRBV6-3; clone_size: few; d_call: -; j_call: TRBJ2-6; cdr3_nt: TGTGCCAGCAGTTACGGGGGTGCTGGGGCCAACGTCCTGACTTTC; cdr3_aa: CASSYGGAGANVLTF
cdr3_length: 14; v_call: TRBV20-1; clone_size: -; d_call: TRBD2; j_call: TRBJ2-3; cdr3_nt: TGCAGTGCTAGACTAGCGGGGATCACAGATACGCAGTATTTT; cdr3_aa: CSARLAGITDTQYF
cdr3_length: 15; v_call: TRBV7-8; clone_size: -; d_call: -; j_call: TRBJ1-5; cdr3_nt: TGTGCCAGCAGCTTATTGCGCAGGGTCAATCAGCCCCAGCATTTT; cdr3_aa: CASSLLRRVNQPQHF
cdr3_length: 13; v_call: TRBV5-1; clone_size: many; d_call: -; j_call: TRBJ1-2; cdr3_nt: TGCGCCAGCAGCTTGCCAGGGTACGGTGGCTACACCTTC; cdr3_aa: CASSLPGYGGYTF
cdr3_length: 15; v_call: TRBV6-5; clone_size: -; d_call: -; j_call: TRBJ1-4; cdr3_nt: TGTGCCAGCAGTTCGGACATCCGAACTAATGAAAAACTGTTTTTT; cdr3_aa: CASSSDIRTNEKLFF
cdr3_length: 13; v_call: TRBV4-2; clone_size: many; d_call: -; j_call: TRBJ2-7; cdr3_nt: TGTGCCAGCAGCTCTGGACAGTCCTACGAGCAGTACTTC; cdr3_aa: CASSSGQSYEQYF
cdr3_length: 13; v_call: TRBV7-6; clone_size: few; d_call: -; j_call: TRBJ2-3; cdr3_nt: TGTGCCAGCAGCTTAGAGAGGGCAGATACGCAGTATTTT; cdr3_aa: CASSLERADTQYF
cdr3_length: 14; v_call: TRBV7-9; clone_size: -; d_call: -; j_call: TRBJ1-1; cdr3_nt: TGTGCCAGCAGCTTCGGCAGCCATCACACTGAAGCTTTCTTT; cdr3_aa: CASSFGSHHTEAFF
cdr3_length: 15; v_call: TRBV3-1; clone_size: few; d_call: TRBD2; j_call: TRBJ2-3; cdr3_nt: TGTGCCAGCAGCCCAGCGGGGGGGCCGACAGATACGCAGTATTTT; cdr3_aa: CASSPAGGPTDTQYF
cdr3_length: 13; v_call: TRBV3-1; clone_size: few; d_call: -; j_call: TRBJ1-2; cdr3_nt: TGTGCCAGCACCCAGTGGGAGGGTCAAGGCTACACCTTC; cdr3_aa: CASTQWEGQGYTF
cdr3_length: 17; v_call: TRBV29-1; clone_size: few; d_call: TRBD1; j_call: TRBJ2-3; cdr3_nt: TGCAGCGTCCGCCTGTATGCAGGGGGCCCTAGCACAGATACGCAGTATTTT; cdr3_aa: CSVRLYAGGPSTDTQYF
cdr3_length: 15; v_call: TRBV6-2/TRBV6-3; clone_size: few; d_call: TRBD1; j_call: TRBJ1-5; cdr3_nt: TGTGCCAGCGATATTGGACAGGGCCTCACGCAGCCCCAGCATTTT; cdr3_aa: CASDIGQGLTQPQHF
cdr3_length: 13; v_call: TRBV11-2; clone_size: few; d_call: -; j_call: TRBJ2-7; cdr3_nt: TGTGCCAGCAGCTTATCCGGGGGCTTCGAGCAGTACTTC; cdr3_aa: CASSLSGGFEQYF
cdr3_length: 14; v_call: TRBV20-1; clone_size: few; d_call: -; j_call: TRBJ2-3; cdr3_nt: TGCAGTGCTATAACAGGGACTGGCGTGAATACGCAGTATTTT; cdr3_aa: CSAITGTGVNTQYF
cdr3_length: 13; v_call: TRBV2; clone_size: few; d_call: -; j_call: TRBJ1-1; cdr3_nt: TGTGCCAGCAGTGAACATCTGAACACTGAAGCTTTCTTT; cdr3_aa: CASSEHLNTEAFF
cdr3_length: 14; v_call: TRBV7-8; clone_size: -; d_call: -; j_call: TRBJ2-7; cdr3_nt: TGTGCCAGCAGCTGGGGCAGCGGCTCCTACGAGCAGTACTTC; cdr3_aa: CASSWGSGSYEQYF
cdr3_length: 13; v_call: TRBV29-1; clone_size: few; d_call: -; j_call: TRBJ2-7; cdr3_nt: TGCAGCGTTGATGGAGGCCGATTCTACGAGCAGTACTTC; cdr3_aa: CSVDGGRFYEQYF
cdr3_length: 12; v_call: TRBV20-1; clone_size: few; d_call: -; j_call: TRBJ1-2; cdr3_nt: TGCAGTGCTAACGGAGCTAACTATGGCTACACCTTC; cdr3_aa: CSANGANYGYTF
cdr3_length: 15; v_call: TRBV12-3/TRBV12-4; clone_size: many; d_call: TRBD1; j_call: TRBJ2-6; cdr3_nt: TGTGCCAGCAGGCAAGGGACAGCTGGGGCCAACGTCCTGACTTTC; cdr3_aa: CASRQGTAGANVLTF
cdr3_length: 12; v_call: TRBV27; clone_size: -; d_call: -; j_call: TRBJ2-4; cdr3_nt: TGTGCCAGCCGATTCGGAGACGGCATTCAGTACTTC; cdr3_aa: CASRFGDGIQYF
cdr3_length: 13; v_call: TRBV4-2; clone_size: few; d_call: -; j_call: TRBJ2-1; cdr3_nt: TGTGCCAGCGCCTCCAGCTCCTACAATGAGCAGTTCTTC; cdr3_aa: CASASSSYNEQFF
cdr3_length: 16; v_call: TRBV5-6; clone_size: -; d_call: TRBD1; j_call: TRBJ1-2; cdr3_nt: TGTGCCAGCAGCCCACTAGACAGGGGACTTTTTCATGGCTACACCTTC; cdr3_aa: CASSPLDRGLFHGYTF
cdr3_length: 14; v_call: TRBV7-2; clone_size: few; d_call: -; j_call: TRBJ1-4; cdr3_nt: TGTGCCAGCAGCTTAGGCGGGGGCGGTGAAAAACTGTTTTTT; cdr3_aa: CASSLGGGGEKLFF
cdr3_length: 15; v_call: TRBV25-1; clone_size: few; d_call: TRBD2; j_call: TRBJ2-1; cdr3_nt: TGTGCCAGCAGAGAAGCGGGGGGTTGGTACAATGAGCAGTTCTTC; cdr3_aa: CASREAGGWYNEQFF
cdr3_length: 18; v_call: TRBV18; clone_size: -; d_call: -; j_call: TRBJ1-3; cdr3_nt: TGTGCCAGCTCACCGTCCCGCGGGACCGGCAGCTCTGGAAACACCATATATTTT; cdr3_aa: CASSPSRGTGSSGNTIYF
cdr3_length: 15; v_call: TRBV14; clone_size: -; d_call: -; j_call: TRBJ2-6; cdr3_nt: TGTGCCAGCAGCCGACTGAGCTCTGGGGCCAACGTCCTGACTTTC; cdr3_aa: CASSRLSSGANVLTF
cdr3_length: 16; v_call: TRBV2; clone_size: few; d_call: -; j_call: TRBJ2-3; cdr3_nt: TGTGCCAGCCTCGTGCGACTCCAACGGGGAACAGATACGCAGTATTTT; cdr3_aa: CASLVRLQRGTDTQYF
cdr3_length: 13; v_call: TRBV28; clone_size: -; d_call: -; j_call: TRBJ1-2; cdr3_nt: TGTGCCAGCAGCGAGATTCAGGGACGGGACTACACCTTC; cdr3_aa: CASSEIQGRDYTF
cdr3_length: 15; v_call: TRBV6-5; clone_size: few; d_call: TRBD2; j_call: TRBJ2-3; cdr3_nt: TGTGCCAGCAGTTACTCGGGGGGGTACGCAGATACGCAGTATTTT; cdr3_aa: CASSYSGGYADTQYF
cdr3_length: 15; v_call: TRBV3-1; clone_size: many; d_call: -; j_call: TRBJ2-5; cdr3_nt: TGTGCCAGCAGCCCGTTGGCGAGGTACCAAGAGACCCAGTACTTC; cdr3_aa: CASSPLARYQETQYF
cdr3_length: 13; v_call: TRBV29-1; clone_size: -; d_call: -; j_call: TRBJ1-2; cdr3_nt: TGCAGCGTCGCCGGGACGCAAGACTATGGCTACACCTTC; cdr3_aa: CSVAGTQDYGYTF
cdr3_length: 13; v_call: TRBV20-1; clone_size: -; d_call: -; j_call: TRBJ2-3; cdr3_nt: TGCAGTGCTAGAGACGAGGGGTCAGATACGCAGTATTTT; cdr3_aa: CSARDEGSDTQYF
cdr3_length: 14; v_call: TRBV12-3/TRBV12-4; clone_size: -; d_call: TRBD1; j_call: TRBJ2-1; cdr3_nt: TGTGCCAGCAGGGAACAGGGGGCAAAGGGTGAGCAGTTCTTC; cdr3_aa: CASREQGAKGEQFF
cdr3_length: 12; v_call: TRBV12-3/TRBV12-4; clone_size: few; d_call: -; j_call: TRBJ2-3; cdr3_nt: TGTGCCAGCAGTTTACCGGATAGGCCGCAGTATTTT; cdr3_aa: CASSLPDRPQYF
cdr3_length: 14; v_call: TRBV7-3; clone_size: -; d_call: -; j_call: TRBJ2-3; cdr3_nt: TGTGCCAGCACCCGGGGTGGCGGGCGGGATACGCAGTATTTT; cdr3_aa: CASTRGGGRDTQYF
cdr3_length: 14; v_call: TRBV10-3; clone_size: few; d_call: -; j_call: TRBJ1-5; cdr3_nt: TGTGCCATCAGTGAGGGATATAGCAATCAGCCCCAGCATTTT; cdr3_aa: CAISEGYSNQPQHF
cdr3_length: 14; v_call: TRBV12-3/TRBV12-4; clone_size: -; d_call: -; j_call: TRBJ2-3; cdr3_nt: TGTGCCAGCAGACGAGGGGGGGCGGGAGATACGCAGTATTTT; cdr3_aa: CASRRGGAGDTQYF
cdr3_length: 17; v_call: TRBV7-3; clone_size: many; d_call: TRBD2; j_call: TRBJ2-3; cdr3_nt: TGTGCCAGCAGCCTACGGACTAGCGGGGGCCCCACAGATACGCAGTATTTT; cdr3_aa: CASSLRTSGGPTDTQYF
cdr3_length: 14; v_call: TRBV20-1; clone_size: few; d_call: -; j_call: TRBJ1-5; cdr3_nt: TGCAGTGCTAGACCGGGGGCTAGCAATCAGCCCCAGCATTTT; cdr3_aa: CSARPGASNQPQHF
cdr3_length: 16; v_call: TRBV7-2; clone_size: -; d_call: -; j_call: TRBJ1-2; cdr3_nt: TGTGCCAGCAGCTTTTCCCGGAGTGGGCGTAACTATGGCTACACCTTC; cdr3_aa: CASSFSRSGRNYGYTF
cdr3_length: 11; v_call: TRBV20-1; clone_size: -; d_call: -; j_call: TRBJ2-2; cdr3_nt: TGCAGTGCTAGAAGCCGGGGGGAGCTGTTTTTT; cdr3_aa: CSARSRGELFF
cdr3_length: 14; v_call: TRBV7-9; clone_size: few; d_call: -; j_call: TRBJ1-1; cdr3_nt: TGTGCCAGCAGCTTACTTGGGGAAATCAGTGAAGCTTTCTTT; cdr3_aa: CASSLLGEISEAFF
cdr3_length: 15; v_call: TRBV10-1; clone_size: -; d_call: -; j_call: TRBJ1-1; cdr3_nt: TGCGCCAGCAGAAAGACATGGGTCAAGGACACTGAAGCTTTCTTT; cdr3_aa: CASRKTWVKDTEAFF
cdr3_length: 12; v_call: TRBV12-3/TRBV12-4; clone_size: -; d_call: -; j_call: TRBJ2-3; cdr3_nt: TGTGCCAGCAGTTCCCTCCCAGATACGCAGTATTTT; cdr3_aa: CASSSLPDTQYF
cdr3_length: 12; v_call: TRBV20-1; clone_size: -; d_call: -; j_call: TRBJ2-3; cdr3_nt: TGCAGTGCTAGCTCCCCGGCAGATACGCAGTATTTT; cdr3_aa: CSASSPADTQYF
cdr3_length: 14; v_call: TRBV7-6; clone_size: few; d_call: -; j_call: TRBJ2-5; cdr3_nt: TGTGCCAGCAGCCCGCGCTCCCCTGGGGTGTCCCAGTACTTC; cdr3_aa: CASSPRSPGVSQYF
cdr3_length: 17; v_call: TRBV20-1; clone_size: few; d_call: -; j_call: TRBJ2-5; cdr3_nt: TGCAGTGCTAGAGCTCCCCCTCGCCTGGTTCTAGGAGAGACCCAGTACTTC; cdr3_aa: CSARAPPRLVLGETQYF
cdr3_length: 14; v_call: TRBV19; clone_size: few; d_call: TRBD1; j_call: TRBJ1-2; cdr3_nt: TGTGCCTGTCGGCCTTTGGGACAGACCTATGGCTACACCTTC; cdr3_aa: CACRPLGQTYGYTF